This TCR beta chain was sequenced in a study of blood T cell repertoires in COVID-19. Whole-study context: The analysed material was cDNA or gDNA that came from T cells, B-cell-depleted T cells, or PBMCs.

With regard to this clone: The same CDR3 arises from other DNA sequences in this sample as well.

Assay used: immunoSEQ multiplex PCR; TCRdb lists only in-frame clones, some missing. The sample contains 250,000 to 400,000 clones, more than 75% of which appear only once. Per the germline V gene, CDR1 is SGDLS and CDR2 is YYNGEE. CDR3 length equals 14 residues. The V end was cut by 0 bases, the J end by 2 bases, with 8 bases between. The gene calls are TRBV9 and TRBJ2-5; a weak D match, TRBD2 (6 bases). Sequencing was carried out using PBMCs or T cells enriched from blood (not recorded which). The sequence derives from a woman between 25 and 40 years old who had recovered from COVID-19. For the CDR3, the DNA is TGTGCCAGCAGCGTAGGGGGACTTCAAGAGACCCAGTACTTC. Its translation is CASSVGGLQETQYF.